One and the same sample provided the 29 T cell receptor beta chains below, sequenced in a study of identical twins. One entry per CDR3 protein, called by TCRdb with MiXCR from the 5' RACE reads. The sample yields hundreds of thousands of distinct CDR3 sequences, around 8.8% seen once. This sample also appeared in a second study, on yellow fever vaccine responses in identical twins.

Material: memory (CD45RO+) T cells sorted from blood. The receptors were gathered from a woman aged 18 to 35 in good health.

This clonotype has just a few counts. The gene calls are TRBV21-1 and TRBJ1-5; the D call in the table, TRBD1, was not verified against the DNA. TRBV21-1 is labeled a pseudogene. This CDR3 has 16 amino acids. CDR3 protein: CASSKTLRGSNQPQHF. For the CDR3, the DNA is TGTGCCAGCAGCAAAACTTTGCGGGGGAGCAATCAGCCCCAGCATTTT.

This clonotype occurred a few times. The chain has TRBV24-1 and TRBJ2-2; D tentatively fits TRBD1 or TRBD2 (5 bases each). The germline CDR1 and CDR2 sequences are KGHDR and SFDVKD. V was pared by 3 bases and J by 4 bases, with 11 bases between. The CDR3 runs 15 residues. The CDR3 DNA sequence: TGTGCCACCAGTGATCAACGGGACGCCACCGGGGAGCTGTTTTTT. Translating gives CATSDQRDATGELFF.

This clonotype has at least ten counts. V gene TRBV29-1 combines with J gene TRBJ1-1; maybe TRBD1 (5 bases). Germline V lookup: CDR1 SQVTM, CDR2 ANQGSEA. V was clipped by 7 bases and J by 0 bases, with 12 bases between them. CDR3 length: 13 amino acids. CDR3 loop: CSAETGVNTEAFF. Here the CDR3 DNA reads TGCAGCGCAGAAACAGGAGTGAACACTGAAGCTTTCTTT.

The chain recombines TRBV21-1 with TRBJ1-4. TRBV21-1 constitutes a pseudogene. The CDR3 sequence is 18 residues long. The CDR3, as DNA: TGTGCCAGCAGCCCCCTCGGGGCCGGGAGGAAGTATAATGAAAAACTGTTTTTT. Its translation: CASSPLGAGRKYNEKLFF.

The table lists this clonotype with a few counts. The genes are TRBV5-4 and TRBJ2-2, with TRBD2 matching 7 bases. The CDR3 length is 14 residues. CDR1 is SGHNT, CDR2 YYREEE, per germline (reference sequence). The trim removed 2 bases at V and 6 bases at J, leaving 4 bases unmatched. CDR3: CASSFFAGAGELFF. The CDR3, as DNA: TGTGCCAGCAGCTTTTTTGCGGGGGCCGGGGAGCTGTTTTTT.

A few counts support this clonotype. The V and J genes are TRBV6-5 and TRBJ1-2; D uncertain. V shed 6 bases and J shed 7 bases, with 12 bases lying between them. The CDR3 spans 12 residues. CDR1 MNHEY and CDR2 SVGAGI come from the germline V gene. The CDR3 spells CASSPGWFGYTF. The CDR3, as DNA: TGTGCCAGCAGCCCCGGTTGGTTTGGCTACACCTTC.

CDR3 protein: CASSEFMGGGSYEQYV. The CDR3 DNA sequence: TGTGCCAGCAGTGAATTCATGGGTGGCGGTTCCTACGAGCAGTACGTC. The chain links TRBV6-1 to TRBJ2-7; D ambiguous. Germline CDR1 is MNHNS and CDR2 is SASEGT. Between the trimmed V and J ends, which lost 2 bases and 1 base, there was a span of 15 bases. CDR3 length: 16 residues.

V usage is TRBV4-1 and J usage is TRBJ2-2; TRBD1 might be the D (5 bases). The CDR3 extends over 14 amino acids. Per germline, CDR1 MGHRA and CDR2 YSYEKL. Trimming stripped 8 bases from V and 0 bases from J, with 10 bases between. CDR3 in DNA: TGCGCCAGCGGGGCAGTAGCGAACACCGGGGAGCTGTTTTTT. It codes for CASGAVANTGELFF.

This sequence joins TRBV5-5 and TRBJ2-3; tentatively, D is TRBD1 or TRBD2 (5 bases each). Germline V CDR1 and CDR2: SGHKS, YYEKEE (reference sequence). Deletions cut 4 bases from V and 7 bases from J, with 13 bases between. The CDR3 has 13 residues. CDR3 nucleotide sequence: TGTGCCAGCAGCACCGGGACGGCCAATACGCAGTATTTT. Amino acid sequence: CASSTGTANTQYF.

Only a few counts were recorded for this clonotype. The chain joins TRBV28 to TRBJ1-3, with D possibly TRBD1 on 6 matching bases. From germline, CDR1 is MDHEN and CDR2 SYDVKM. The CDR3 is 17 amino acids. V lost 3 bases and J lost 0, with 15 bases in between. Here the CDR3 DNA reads TGTGCCAGCAGTTTGAGTGGAGGGGGACGCTCTGGAAACACCATATATTTT. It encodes CASSLSGGGRSGNTIYF.

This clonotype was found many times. The CDR3 sequence is CAISATGQGAGELFF. The CDR3 nucleotides read TGTGCCATCAGTGCAACCGGACAGGGGGCCGGGGAGCTGTTTTTT. This sequence joins TRBV10-3 and TRBJ2-2; 10 bases are a match to TRBD1. Germline CDR1 is ENHRY and CDR2 is SYGVKD. CDR3 size: 15 residues. Trimming cost V 4 bases and J 6 bases; bases outside gene matches: 5.

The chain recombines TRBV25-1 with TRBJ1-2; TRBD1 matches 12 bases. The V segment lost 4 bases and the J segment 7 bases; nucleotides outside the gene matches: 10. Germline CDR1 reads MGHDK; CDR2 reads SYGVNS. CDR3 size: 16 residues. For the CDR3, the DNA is TGTGCCAGCAGTGCGCCGGGACAGGGGGCGTCTTTTGGCTACACCTTC. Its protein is CASSAPGQGASFGYTF.

The CDR3, as DNA: TGTGCCAGCAGTGGACAGGGATTAAGCTCACCCCTCCACTTT. This translates into CASSGQGLSSPLHF. This chain uses TRBV6-1 with TRBJ1-6, with TRBD1 matching 7 bases. Per the germline V gene, CDR1 is MNHNS and CDR2 is SASEGT. The CDR3 covers 14 residues. The trim removed 4 bases at V and 10 bases at J, leaving 7 bases unmatched.

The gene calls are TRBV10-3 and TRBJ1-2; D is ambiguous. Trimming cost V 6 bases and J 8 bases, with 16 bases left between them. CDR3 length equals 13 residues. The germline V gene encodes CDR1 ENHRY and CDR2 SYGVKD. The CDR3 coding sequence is TGTGCCATCAGAGCCAGTGGAGACGACGGCTACACCTTC. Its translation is CAIRASGDDGYTF.

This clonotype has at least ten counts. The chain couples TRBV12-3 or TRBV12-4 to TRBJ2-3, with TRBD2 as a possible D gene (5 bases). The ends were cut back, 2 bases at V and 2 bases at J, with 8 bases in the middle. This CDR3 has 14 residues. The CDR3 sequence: CASSLSGVTDTQYF. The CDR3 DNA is TGTGCCAGCAGTTTAAGCGGTGTCACAGATACGCAGTATTTT.

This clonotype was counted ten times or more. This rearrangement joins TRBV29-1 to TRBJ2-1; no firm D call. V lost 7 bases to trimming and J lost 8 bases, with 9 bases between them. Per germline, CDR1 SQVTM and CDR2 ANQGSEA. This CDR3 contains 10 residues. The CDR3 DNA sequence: TGCAGCGCTTGGAAGGATGAGCAGTTCTTC. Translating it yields CSAWKDEQFF.

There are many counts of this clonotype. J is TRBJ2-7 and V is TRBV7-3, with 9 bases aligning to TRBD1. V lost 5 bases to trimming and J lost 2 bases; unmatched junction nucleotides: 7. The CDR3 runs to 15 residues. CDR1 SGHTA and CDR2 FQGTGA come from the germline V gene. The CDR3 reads CASSDGDRATYEQYF. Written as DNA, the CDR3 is TGTGCCAGCAGCGATGGGGACAGGGCAACCTACGAGCAGTACTTC.

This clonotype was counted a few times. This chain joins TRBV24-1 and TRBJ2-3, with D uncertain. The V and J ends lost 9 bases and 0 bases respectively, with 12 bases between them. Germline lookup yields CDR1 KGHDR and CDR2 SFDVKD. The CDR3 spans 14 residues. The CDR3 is CATGKTSSTDTQYF. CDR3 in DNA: TGTGCCACCGGAAAGACTTCGAGCACAGATACGCAGTATTTT.

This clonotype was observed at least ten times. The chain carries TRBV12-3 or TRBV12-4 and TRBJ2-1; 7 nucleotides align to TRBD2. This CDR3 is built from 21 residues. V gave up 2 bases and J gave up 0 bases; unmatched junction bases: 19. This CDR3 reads CASSLFSPGASGVSSYNEQFF. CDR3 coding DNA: TGTGCCAGCAGTTTATTCTCCCCCGGGGCTAGCGGAGTCAGCTCCTACAATGAGCAGTTCTTC.

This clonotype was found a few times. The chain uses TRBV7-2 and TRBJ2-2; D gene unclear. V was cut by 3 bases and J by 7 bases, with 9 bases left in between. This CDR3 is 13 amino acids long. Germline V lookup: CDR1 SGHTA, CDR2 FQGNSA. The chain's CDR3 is CASSFYDGGELFF. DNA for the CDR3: TGTGCCAGCAGCTTTTATGACGGCGGGGAGCTGTTTTTT.

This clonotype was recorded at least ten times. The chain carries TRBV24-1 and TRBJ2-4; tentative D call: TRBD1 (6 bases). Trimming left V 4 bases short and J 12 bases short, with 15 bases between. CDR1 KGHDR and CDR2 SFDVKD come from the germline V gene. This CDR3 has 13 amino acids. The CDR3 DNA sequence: TGTGCCACCAGTGAGGCCCAACAGGGTCCTCAGTACTTC. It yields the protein CATSEAQQGPQYF.

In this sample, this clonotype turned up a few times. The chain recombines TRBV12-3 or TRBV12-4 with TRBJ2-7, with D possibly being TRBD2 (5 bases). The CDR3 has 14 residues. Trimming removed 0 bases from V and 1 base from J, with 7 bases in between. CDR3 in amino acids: CASSLARRSYEQYF. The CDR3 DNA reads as TGTGCCAGCAGTTTAGCACGGAGGTCCTACGAGCAGTACTTC.

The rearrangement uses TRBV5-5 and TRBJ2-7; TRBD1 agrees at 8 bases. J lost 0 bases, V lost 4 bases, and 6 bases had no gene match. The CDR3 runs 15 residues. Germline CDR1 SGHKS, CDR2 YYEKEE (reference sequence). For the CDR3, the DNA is TGTGCCAGCAGCCCATACAGGGGGGCCTCCTACGAGCAGTACTTC. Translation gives CASSPYRGASYEQYF.

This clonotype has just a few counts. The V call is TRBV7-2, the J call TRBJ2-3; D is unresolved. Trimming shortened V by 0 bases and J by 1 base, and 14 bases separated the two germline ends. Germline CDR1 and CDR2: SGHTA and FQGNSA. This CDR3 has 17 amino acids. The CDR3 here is CASSLALVADRTDTQYF. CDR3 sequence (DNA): TGTGCCAGCAGCTTAGCTCTAGTGGCGGACCGCACAGATACGCAGTATTTT.

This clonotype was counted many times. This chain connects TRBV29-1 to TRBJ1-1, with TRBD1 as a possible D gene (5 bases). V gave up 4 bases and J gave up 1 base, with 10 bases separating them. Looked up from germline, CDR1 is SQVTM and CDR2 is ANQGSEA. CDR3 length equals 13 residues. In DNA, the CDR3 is TGCAGCGTTGTTAGAGGGACGAACACTGAAGCTTTCTTT. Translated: CSVVRGTNTEAFF.

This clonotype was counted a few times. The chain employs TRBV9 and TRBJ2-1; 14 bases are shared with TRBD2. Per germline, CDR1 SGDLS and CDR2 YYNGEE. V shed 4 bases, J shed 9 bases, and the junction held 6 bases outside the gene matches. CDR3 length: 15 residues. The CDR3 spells CASSPRLAGGVEQFF. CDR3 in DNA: TGTGCCAGCAGCCCCCGACTAGCGGGAGGGGTTGAGCAGTTCTTC.

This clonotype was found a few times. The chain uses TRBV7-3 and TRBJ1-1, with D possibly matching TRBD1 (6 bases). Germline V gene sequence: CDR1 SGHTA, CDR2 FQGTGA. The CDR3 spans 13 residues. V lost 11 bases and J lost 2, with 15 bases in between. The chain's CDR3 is CASGWGANTEAFF. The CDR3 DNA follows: TGTGCCTCCGGTTGGGGGGCTAACACTGAAGCTTTCTTT. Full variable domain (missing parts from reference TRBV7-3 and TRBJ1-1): GAGVSQTPSNKVTEKGKYVELRCDPISGHTALYWYRQSLGQGPEFLIYFQGTGAADDSGLPNDRFFAVRPEGSVSTLKIQRTERGDSAVYLCASGWGANTEAFFGQGTRLTVV.

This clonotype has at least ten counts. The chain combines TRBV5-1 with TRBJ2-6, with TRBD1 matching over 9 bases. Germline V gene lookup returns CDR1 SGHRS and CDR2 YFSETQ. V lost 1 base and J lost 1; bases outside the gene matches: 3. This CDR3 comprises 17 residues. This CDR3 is CASSLMGQGSGANVLTF. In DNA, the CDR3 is TGCGCCAGCAGCTTGATGGGACAGGGATCTGGGGCCAACGTCCTGACTTTC.

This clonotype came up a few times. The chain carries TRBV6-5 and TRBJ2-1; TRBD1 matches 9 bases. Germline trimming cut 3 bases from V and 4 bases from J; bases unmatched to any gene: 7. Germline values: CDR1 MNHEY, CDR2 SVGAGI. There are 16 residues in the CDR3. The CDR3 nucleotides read TGTGCCAGCAGTTATCTGCCGGGACAGGGTTACAATGAGCAGTTCTTC. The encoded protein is CASSYLPGQGYNEQFF.